The rows below give T cell receptor beta chains drawn from one sample of a study of cytomegalovirus exposure and HLA in healthy donors. Sequencing was performed with immunoSEQ multiplex PCR; in TCRdb, only in-frame clones are kept and a portion is missing. In the table there are about 230,000 clones, around 85% of which are singletons. The sequenced material came from PBMCs. These receptors were obtained from a human donor in good health. Each CDR3 is given with its conserved first and last residue. A D gene is named only where the DNA matches it firmly. Expanded clones get a size class; other rows say once, few or many, or leave the size out.

>TRBD1|TRBV10-3|TRBJ2-1|NA
CAISESKGQGVMNEQFF
TGTGCCATCAGTGAGTCTAAAGGACAGGGGGTTATGAATGAGCAGTTCTTC
>NA|TRBV27|TRBJ2-2|NA
CASRPPGLDGDRRSTGELFF
TGTGCCAGTCGACCACCAGGACTAGATGGAGACAGGCGGAGCACCGGGGAGCTGTTTTTT
>TRBD1|TRBV6-7|TRBJ1-1|NA
CASSSRGRTEAFF
TGTGCCAGCAGTAGCAGGGGGCGGACTGAAGCTTTCTTT
>TRBD1|TRBV28|TRBJ1-3|NA
CASSTGQGAGGNTIYF
TGTGCCAGCAGTACGGGACAGGGGGCAGGTGGAAACACCATATATTTT
>NA|TRBV19|TRBJ2-5|NA
CASSAKMRYQETQYF
TGTGCCAGTAGTGCAAAGATGAGATACCAAGAGACCCAGTACTTC
>TRBD2|TRBV14|TRBJ2-5|once
CASTQPGGLGETQYF
TGTGCCAGCACCCAACCGGGGGGGCTCGGAGAGACCCAGTACTTC
>TRBD1|TRBV5-4|TRBJ2-3|NA
CASRGTDTDTQYF
TGTGCCAGCAGGGGGACAGACACAGATACGCAGTATTTT
>NA|TRBV7-2|TRBJ2-7|few
CASSLVAGPGYEQYF
TGTGCCAGCAGCTTAGTTGCAGGGCCCGGCTACGAGCAGTACTTC
>TRBD2|TRBV29-1|TRBJ2-1|once
CSVTGLADSYNEQFF
TGCAGCGTTACCGGACTAGCGGATTCCTACAATGAGCAGTTCTTC
>NA|TRBV28|TRBJ1-3|few
CASSTKFSSGNTIYF
TGTGCCAGCAGTACAAAGTTCTCCTCTGGAAACACCATATATTTT
>NA|TRBV19|TRBJ2-7|NA
CASSMRSGYSYEQYF
TGTGCCAGTAGTATGAGGAGCGGGTATTCCTACGAGCAGTACTTC
>NA|TRBV27|TRBJ2-1|NA
CASSPRGPPVYNEQFF
TGTGCCAGCAGTCCCCGGGGTCCGCCGGTCTACAATGAGCAGTTCTTC
>NA|TRBV21-1|TRBJ1-6|NA
CASSSLGSFNSPLHF
TGTGCCAGCAGCTCACTAGGAAGCTTTAATTCACCCCTCCACTTT
>TRBD1|TRBV27|TRBJ1-2|NA
CASSQTWTGNYGYTF
TGTGCCAGCAGTCAAACCTGGACAGGAAACTATGGCTACACCTTC
>NA|TRBV30|TRBJ2-5|NA
CAWDHPTRYQETQYF
TGTGCCTGGGACCACCCAACTAGGTACCAAGAGACCCAGTACTTC
>NA|TRBV15|TRBJ2-7|NA
CATSRGSRTADYEQYF
TGTGCCACCAGCAGAGGGTCCCGGACAGCTGACTACGAGCAGTACTTC
>NA|TRBV29-1|TRBJ2-2|NA
CSVTTGVPAGELFF
TGCAGCGTCACTACGGGGGTCCCCGCCGGGGAGCTGTTTTTT
>TRBD1|TRBV6-5|TRBJ2-7|NA
CASSYGAGTGVYEQYF
TGTGCCAGCAGTTACGGGGCCGGGACAGGGGTCTACGAGCAGTACTTC
>TRBD1|TRBV28|TRBJ1-5|few
CAITGGIDQPQHF
TGTGCCATCACAGGGGGGATTGATCAGCCCCAGCATTTT
>NA|TRBV27|TRBJ1-2|NA
CASLPGPGANYGYTF
TGTGCCAGTCTACCCGGTCCGGGGGCTAACTATGGCTACACCTTC
>TRBD1|TRBV13|TRBJ1-1|NA
CASSRSRPGQGQGTEAFF
TGTGCCAGCAGCAGATCCCGGCCGGGACAGGGACAGGGGACTGAAGCTTTCTTT
>TRBD2|TRBV28|TRBJ2-1|NA
CASSPWVLAGGRYRNEQFF
TGTGCCAGCAGTCCCTGGGTACTAGCGGGAGGGCGATATCGCAATGAGCAGTTCTTC
>TRBD1|TRBV6-5|TRBJ1-1|NA
CASSIQGGVNTEAFF
TGTGCCAGCAGTATACAGGGGGGCGTAAACACTGAAGCTTTCTTT
>TRBD2|TRBV5-8|TRBJ2-1|NA
CASLIQAGFYNEQFF
TGTGCCAGCCTGATTCAAGCGGGGTTCTACAATGAGCAGTTCTTC
>TRBD1|TRBV29-1|TRBJ2-7|NA
CSARGQPGIYEQYF
TGCAGCGCCCGGGGACAGCCGGGGATCTACGAGCAGTACTTC
>NA|TRBV5-1|TRBJ2-3|NA
CASSLGLVTDTQYF
TGCGCCAGCAGCTTGGGACTAGTCACAGATACGCAGTATTTT
>TRBD2|TRBV7-9|TRBJ2-3|NA
CASSLGTSGGSTDTQYF
TGTGCCAGCAGCTTAGGGACTAGCGGGGGAAGCACAGATACGCAGTATTTT
>NA|TRBV28|TRBJ1-1|NA
CASRGGQTSPMNTEAFF
TGTGCCAGCAGGGGCGGACAGACCTCACCTATGAACACTGAAGCTTTCTTT
>TRBD1|TRBV4-1|TRBJ1-5|NA
CASSQDALDRAPQPQHF
TGCGCCAGCAGCCAAGATGCGTTGGACAGGGCCCCTCAGCCCCAGCATTTT
>NA|TRBV10-3|TRBJ2-5|NA
CAISRGEDETQYF
TGTGCCATCAGCAGGGGGGAGGACGAGACCCAGTACTTC
>NA|TRBV5-1|TRBJ2-1|NA
CASSFYRADEQFF
TGCGCCAGCAGCTTCTACAGGGCCGATGAGCAGTTCTTC
>TRBD2|TRBV7-3|TRBJ2-2|NA
CASSLIAGGSTGELFF
TGTGCCAGCAGCTTGATTGCGGGAGGAAGCACCGGGGAGCTGTTTTTT
>NA|TRBV5-1|TRBJ2-1|NA
CASSLEAGYNEQFF
TGCGCCAGCAGCTTGGAGGCGGGCTACAATGAGCAGTTCTTC
>TRBD2|TRBV14|TRBJ2-3|NA
CASSQVEPGGTTDTQYF
TGTGCCAGCAGCCAAGTTGAACCGGGGGGGACCACAGATACGCAGTATTTT
>TRBD1|TRBV12-5|TRBJ2-7|NA
CASAKGTGGFYEQYF
TGTGCTAGTGCCAAGGGAACAGGGGGGTTTTACGAGCAGTACTTC
>NA|TRBV4-3|TRBJ1-5|NA
CASSQSLNYQPQHF
TGCGCCAGCAGCCAGTCCTTGAACTATCAGCCCCAGCATTTT
>NA|TRBV5-1|TRBJ1-2|NA
CASSIPQGYGYTF
TGCGCCAGCAGCATACCACAGGGCTATGGCTACACCTTC
>NA|TRBV4-1|TRBJ1-1|NA
CASSQAGGAFTEAFF
TGCGCCAGCAGCCAAGCCGGAGGGGCGTTCACTGAAGCTTTCTTT
>NA|TRBV4-3|TRBJ2-3|NA
CASSQDRAGLPDTQYF
TGCGCCAGCAGCCAAGATCGAGCAGGCCTGCCAGATACGCAGTATTTT
>NA|TRBV5-8|TRBJ2-3|NA
CASSSVGTLSTDTQYF
TGTGCCAGCAGCTCCGTCGGGACACTAAGCACAGATACGCAGTATTTT
>NA|TRBV5-1|TRBJ1-2|once
CASRDGGGAVAYGYTF
TGCGCCAGCAGAGATGGGGGGGGCGCGGTCGCCTATGGCTACACCTTC